Following are 29 T cell receptor beta chains from one sample sequenced in a study of shared T cell receptors in the human thymus. Data came from immunoSEQ multiplex PCR; TCRdb stores just in-frame clones and leaves some out. The sample yields 500,000 to 850,000 clones, 70% to 90% seen once. These same data were also listed under a study on human thymus T cells.

The sequencing input was thymocytes. The receptors originated from a boy under two years old with a congenital heart defect.

CDR3: CASSISDRAYDQPQHF. In nucleotides, the CDR3 is TGTGCCAGTAGTATATCTGACAGGGCTTACGATCAGCCCCAGCATTTT. V is TRBV19 and J is TRBJ1-5, with 7 bases lining up with TRBD1. CDR3 length: 16 amino acids. Germline V lookup: CDR1 LNHDA, CDR2 SQIVND (reference sequence). V shed 2 bases, J shed 5 bases, and the junction held 9 bases outside the gene matches.

The chain recombines TRBV7-9 with TRBJ2-5; TRBD1 might be the D (5 bases). The length of the CDR3 is 14 residues. V was clipped by 1 base and J by 2 bases, with 8 bases between them. Germline V lookup: CDR1 SEHNR, CDR2 FQNEAQ (reference sequence). CDR3 sequence: CASSLGGRQETQYF. CDR3 nucleotides: TGTGCCAGCAGCTTAGGGGGCAGGCAAGAGACCCAGTACTTC. The full variable domain, completed using reference TRBV7-9 and TRBJ2-5, is DTGVSQNPRHKITKRGQNVTFRCDPISEHNRLYWYRQTLGQGPEFLTYFQNEAQLEKSRLLSDRFSAERPKGSFSTLEIQRTEQGDSAMYLCASSLGGRQETQYFGPGTRLLVL.

CDR3 sequence: CASSLVTAGNQPQHF. The CDR3 nucleotides read TGTGCCAGCAGCTTAGTTACAGCAGGGAATCAGCCCCAGCATTTT. The chain employs TRBV7-2 and TRBJ1-5; TRBD1 might be the D (5 bases). V was cut by 1 base and J by 4 bases, with 11 bases left in between. The germline CDR1 and CDR2 sequences are SGHTA and FQGNSA. This CDR3 spans 15 amino acids.

This clone was detected only once. The chain couples TRBV19 to TRBJ1-5; no clear D. The CDR3 is 12 residues long. In germline, CDR1 is LNHDA, CDR2 SQIVND (reference sequence). V gave up 7 bases and J gave up 5 bases, with 9 bases separating them. CDR3 coding DNA: TGTGCCAGTACTTCCGGGGATCAGCCCCAGCATTTT. This encodes CASTSGDQPQHF.

Of note for this clone: One junction end does not reproduce the germline sequence, and a read error may be involved. The chain combines TRBV6-5 with TRBJ1-1; 9 bases map to TRBD1. CDR1 MNHEY and CDR2 SVGAGI come from the germline V gene. The CDR3 spans 14 residues. Written as DNA, the CDR3 is TGTGCCAGCAGTCGGGACAGGGAGAACGCTGAAGCTTTCTTT. It codes for CASSRDRENAEAFF.

This chain connects TRBV7-2 to TRBJ2-7; 11 nucleotides line up with TRBD2. J gave up 7 bases and V 5 bases, and 13 bases lay outside the gene matches. The CDR3 loop spans 16 amino acids. CDR1 is SGHTA, CDR2 FQGNSA, per germline. The CDR3 DNA follows: TGTGCCAGCAGCCCTAAACACGGGACTAGCGGTTTGGAGCAGTACTTC. It yields the protein CASSPKHGTSGLEQYF.

V gene TRBV12-2 combines with J gene TRBJ1-2; the table gives TRBD1 as D, unverified against the DNA. TRBV12-2 is a pseudogene locus. CDR3 length equals 16 residues. The CDR3 is CASRLARDRRDDGYTF. CDR3 coding DNA: TGTGCAAGTCGCTTAGCGCGGGACAGGCGGGACGATGGCTACACCTTC.

The chain is built from TRBV28 and TRBJ2-1, with a tentative D call TRBD1 (6 bases). Germline V gives CDR1 MDHEN, CDR2 SYDVKM. CDR3 length equals 16 residues. Trimming removed 6 bases from V and 2 bases from J, with 17 bases in between. The CDR3, as DNA: TGTGCCAGCAGACCTCAGCAGGGGTCACCCTACAATGAGCAGTTCTTC. This encodes CASRPQQGSPYNEQFF. Complete variable domain (other parts from reference TRBV28 and TRBJ2-1): DVKVTQSSRYLVKRTGEKVFLECVQDMDHENMFWYRQDPGLGLRLIYFSYDVKMKEKGDIPEGYSVSREKKERFSLILESASTNQTSMYLCASRPQQGSPYNEQFFGPGTRLTVL.

This chain connects TRBV10-3 to TRBJ2-7, with 7 positions matching TRBD1. This CDR3 comprises 13 residues. The J segment lost 2 bases and the V segment lost 10 bases, leaving 8 bases of the junction unmatched. The germline V gene has CDR1 ENHRY and CDR2 SYGVKD. The CDR3 reads CASWTGDPYEQYF. DNA of the CDR3: TGTGCCAGCTGGACAGGAGACCCCTACGAGCAGTACTTC.

The V gene is TRBV5-1, the J gene TRBJ2-5; 7 nucleotides match TRBD2. The CDR3 runs 17 residues. The germline gives CDR1 SGHRS, CDR2 YFSETQ. The V segment lost 2 bases and the J segment 1 base; nucleotides outside the gene matches: 11. The CDR3 nucleotides read TGCGCCAGCAGCTTTTCCCTAGCGGAAAAAACCCAAGAGACCCAGTACTTC. Translation: CASSFSLAEKTQETQYF.

This sequence joins TRBV15 and TRBJ1-4; a possible D gene is TRBD1 (6 bases). The CDR3 has 17 amino acids. In germline, CDR1 is LNHNV, CDR2 YYDKDF (reference sequence). The ends were cut back, 0 bases at V and 7 bases at J, with 18 bases in the middle. The CDR3 here is CATSRDIGGGAGEKLFF. The CDR3 DNA is TGTGCCACCAGCAGAGATATAGGGGGAGGGGCGGGTGAAAAACTGTTTTTT.

V is TRBV6-5 and J is TRBJ1-1; D perhaps matches TRBD1 (5 bases). V lost 0 bases, J lost 6 bases, and 11 bases lay in between. CDR1 is MNHEY, CDR2 SVGAGI, per germline. The CDR3 contains 14 residues. The CDR3 DNA reads TGTGCCAGCAGTTACTCGGGGGGAGTGGCTGAAGCTTTCTTT. Its protein product is CASSYSGGVAEAFF.

This chain links TRBV2 with TRBJ1-2, with a weak D call TRBD1 (5 bases). V gave up 2 bases and J gave up 10 bases, with 14 bases separating them. The CDR3 is made up of 13 amino acids. Germline CDR1 is SNHLY and CDR2 is FYNNEI. The CDR3 DNA reads as TGTGCCAGCAGTGAATTTGGTGGGGCCGACTACACCTTC. Its translation: CASSEFGGADYTF.

In its sample, this clone was seen a few times. The chain employs TRBV19 and TRBJ1-4; D is uncertain. Germline values: CDR1 LNHDA, CDR2 SQIVND (reference sequence). V was pared by 3 bases and J by 8 bases, with 13 bases between. There are 14 residues in the CDR3. The CDR3 bases are TGTGCCAGTAGTATTTCGGGAGGTCGGGAAAAACTGTTTTTT. As protein: CASSISGGREKLFF. The full variable domain, in which reference TRBV19 and TRBJ1-4 provide the parts outside the CDR3, is DGGITQSPKYLFRKEGQNVTLSCEQNLNHDAMYWYRQDPGQGLRLIYYSQIVNDFQKGDIAEGYSVSREKKESFPLTVTSAQKNPTAFYLCASSISGGREKLFFGSGTQLSVL.

The chain is built from TRBV9 and TRBJ1-2; 11 bases map to TRBD1. The CDR3 extends over 16 amino acids. CDR1 and CDR2 (germline): SGDLS, YYNGEE. The junction had 7 bases not matched to a gene; V was cut back by 1 base and J by 5 bases. CDR3 region: CASSVLGQGGTYGYTF. The CDR3 coding sequence is TGTGCCAGCAGCGTACTGGGACAGGGGGGAACTTATGGCTACACCTTC. The whole variable domain, remainder taken from reference TRBV9 and TRBJ1-2, is DSGVTQTPKHLITATGQRVTLRCSPRSGDLSVYWYQQSLDQGLQFLIQYYNGEERAKGNILERFSAQQFPDLHSELNLSSLELGDSALYFCASSVLGQGGTYGYTFGSGTRLTVV.

This clone was detected once. The J gene is TRBJ2-7, the V gene TRBV9, with 8 positions matching TRBD2. Trimming at V came to 3 bases and at J to 6 bases, leaving 11 bases not matched to a gene. The CDR3 is 15 amino acids. CDR1 is SGDLS and CDR2 is YYNGEE in the germline V gene. CDR3 nucleotide sequence: TGTGCCAGCAGCGATCACGGGGGGGCTTTTGGCGAGCAGTACTTC. Protein: CASSDHGGAFGEQYF. Supplemented by reference TRBV9 and TRBJ2-7, the full variable domain reads DSGVTQTPKHLITATGQRVTLRCSPRSGDLSVYWYQQSLDQGLQFLIQYYNGEERAKGNILERFSAQQFPDLHSELNLSSLELGDSALYFCASSDHGGAFGEQYFGPGTRLTVT.

This CDR3 reads CASSVQGNEQYF. CDR3 nucleotides: TGTGCCAGCAGTGTACAGGGGAACGAGCAGTACTTC. This chain links TRBV27 with TRBJ2-7; TRBD1 matches at 7 bases. J was trimmed by 5 bases and V by 5 bases; bases with no gene match: 3. This CDR3 is built from 12 residues. CDR1 and CDR2 (germline): MNHEY, SMNVEV (reference sequence).

The rearrangement joins TRBV5-1 to TRBJ1-1, with D hard to call. This CDR3 has 15 residues. Germline V gene data show CDR1 as SGHRS and CDR2 as YFSETQ. V was trimmed by 0 bases and J by 6 bases, leaving 15 bases between them. The CDR3 sequence: CASSLEPHRGSEAFF. CDR3 bases: TGCGCCAGCAGCTTGGAGCCTCACCGGGGTTCTGAAGCTTTCTTT.

This chain connects TRBV27 to TRBJ1-2; TRBD1 agrees at 11 bases. Germline V CDR1 and CDR2: MNHEY, SMNVEV (reference sequence). The CDR3 loop spans 16 amino acids. V was pared by 2 bases and J by 7 bases, with 9 bases of the junction left unmatched. CDR3 amino acids: CASSLTGQGGQGGYTF. CDR3 bases: TGTGCCAGCAGTTTAACGGGACAGGGGGGACAGGGTGGCTACACCTTC.

The chain uses TRBV7-9 and TRBJ2-1; 13 bases map to TRBD2. This CDR3 comprises 16 residues. V gave up 5 bases and J gave up 8 bases; unmatched junction bases: 9. Germline V CDR1 and CDR2: SEHNR, FQNEAQ (reference sequence). The CDR3: CASSQRTSGRLDEQFF. The CDR3 nucleotides are TGTGCCAGCAGCCAAAGGACTAGCGGGAGATTAGATGAGCAGTTCTTC.

Here the CDR3 reads CSVARGSGNTDTQYF. The CDR3, as DNA: TGCAGCGTTGCCCGGGGTAGCGGAAACACAGATACGCAGTATTTT. This chain links TRBV29-1 with TRBJ2-3, with a tentative D call TRBD2 (6 bases). The V end lost 4 bases, the J end lost 2 bases, and 16 bases lay between the germline ends. The CDR3 totals 15 residues. The V gene's germline CDR1 is SQVTM and CDR2 ANQGSEA.

The chain combines TRBV2 with TRBJ1-5, with unresolved D. The CDR3 spans 13 residues. CDR1 and CDR2 from the germline V gene are SNHLY and FYNNEI. V lost 6 bases and J 1 base, leaving 7 bases between the germline ends. The CDR3 DNA sequence: TGTGCCAGCAGCGGGGAAAGCAATCAGCCCCAGCATTTT. Translating it yields CASSGESNQPQHF.

The chain couples TRBV7-3 to TRBJ2-7, with TRBD1 identical over 8 bases. The CDR3 sequence is 19 residues long. V lost 5 bases, J lost 5 bases, and 23 bases stayed unmatched. Germline V gives CDR1 SGHTA, CDR2 FQGTGA. The DNA of the CDR3 is TGTGCCAGCAGCCCGTTAGAATTCCACAAAAAACAGGGGGATAACGAGCAGTACTTC. This gives the protein CASSPLEFHKKQGDNEQYF.

The chain joins TRBV14 to TRBJ2-7; 7 bases match TRBD1. From germline, CDR1 is SGHDN and CDR2 FVKESK. V lost 4 bases and J lost 0; bases outside the gene matches: 6. The CDR3 sequence is 15 residues long. Here the CDR3 reads CASSRRQGSSYEQYF. Written as DNA, the CDR3 is TGTGCCAGCAGCCGCCGACAGGGAAGCTCCTACGAGCAGTACTTC.

In its sample, this clone was seen once. The chain joins TRBV19 to TRBJ1-5; 8 nucleotides match TRBD1. There are 16 residues in the CDR3. Germline CDR1 LNHDA, CDR2 SQIVND (reference sequence). The trim removed 7 bases at V and 2 bases at J, leaving 10 bases unmatched. The CDR3 reads CASNRTGIGGNQPQHF. CDR3 coding DNA: TGTGCCAGTAACCGGACAGGGATTGGAGGCAATCAGCCCCAGCATTTT.

The rearrangement links TRBV18 to TRBJ1-4, with 7 bases fitting TRBD1. Germline CDR1 KGHSH, CDR2 LQKENI. Trimming removed 3 bases from V and 6 bases from J; junction bases left unmatched: 4. This CDR3 has 14 amino acids. CDR3 residues: CASSPGTEDEKLFF. The CDR3 DNA sequence: TGTGCCAGCTCACCGGGGACAGAGGATGAAAAACTGTTTTTT.

The chain joins TRBV7-6 to TRBJ2-1, with D hard to call. V was trimmed by 3 bases and J by 3 bases, leaving 15 bases between them. This CDR3 is built from 16 residues. Germline lookup yields CDR1 SGHVS and CDR2 FNYEAQ. The CDR3 DNA reads TGTGCCAGCAGCTTGTTCGTACTACCGGGCTACAATGAGCAGTTCTTC. It translates to CASSLFVLPGYNEQFF. Complete variable domain (other parts from reference TRBV7-6 and TRBJ2-1): GAGVSQSPRYKVTKRGQDVALRCDPISGHVSLYWYRQALGQGPEFLTYFNYEAQQDKSGLPNDRFSAERPEGSISTLTIQRTEQRDSAMYRCASSLFVLPGYNEQFFGPGTRLTVL.

The chain uses TRBV7-9 and TRBJ1-6; D not certain. CDR1 and CDR2 (germline): SEHNR, FQNEAQ (reference sequence). The CDR3 extends over 17 amino acids. V was cut by 5 bases and J by 6 bases, with 20 bases left in between. CDR3 loop: CASSRILDRERNSPLHF. The CDR3 DNA is TGTGCCAGCAGCAGAATCCTCGACCGGGAACGTAATTCACCCCTCCACTTT.

This rearrangement joins TRBV6-5 to TRBJ2-3, with TRBD1 identical over 7 bases. V shed 2 bases, J shed 5 bases, and the junction held 1 base outside the gene matches. This CDR3 region has 13 residues. CDR1 and CDR2 (germline): MNHEY, SVGAGI. The CDR3: CASSYGDRDTQYF. In DNA form, the CDR3 reads TGTGCCAGCAGTTACGGGGACAGAGATACGCAGTATTTT.